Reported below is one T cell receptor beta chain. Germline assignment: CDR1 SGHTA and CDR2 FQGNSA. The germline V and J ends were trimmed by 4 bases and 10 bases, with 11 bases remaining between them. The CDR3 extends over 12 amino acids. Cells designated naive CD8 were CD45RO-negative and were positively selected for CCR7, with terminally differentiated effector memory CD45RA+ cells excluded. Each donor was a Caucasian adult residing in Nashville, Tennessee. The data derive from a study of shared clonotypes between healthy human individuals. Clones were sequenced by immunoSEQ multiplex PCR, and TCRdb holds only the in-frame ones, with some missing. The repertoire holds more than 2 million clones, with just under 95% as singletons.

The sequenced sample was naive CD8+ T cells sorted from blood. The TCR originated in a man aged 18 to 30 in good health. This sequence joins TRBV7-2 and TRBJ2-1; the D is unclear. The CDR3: CASSSAFGEQFF. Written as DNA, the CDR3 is TGTGCCAGCAGCTCGGCCTTTGGGGAGCAGTTCTTC.